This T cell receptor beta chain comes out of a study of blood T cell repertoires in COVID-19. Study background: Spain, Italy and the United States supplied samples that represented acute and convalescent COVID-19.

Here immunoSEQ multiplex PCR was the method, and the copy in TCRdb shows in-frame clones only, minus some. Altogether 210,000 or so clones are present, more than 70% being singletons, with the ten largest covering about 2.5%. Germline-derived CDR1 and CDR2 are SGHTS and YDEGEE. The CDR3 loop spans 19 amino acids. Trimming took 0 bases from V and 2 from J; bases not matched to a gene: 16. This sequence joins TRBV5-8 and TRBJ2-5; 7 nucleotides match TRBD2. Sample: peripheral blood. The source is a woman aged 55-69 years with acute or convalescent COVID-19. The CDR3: CASSLDFIGRESNQETQYF. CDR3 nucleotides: TGTGCCAGCAGCTTGGATTTTATAGGGCGGGAGTCGAATCAAGAGACCCAGTACTTC.